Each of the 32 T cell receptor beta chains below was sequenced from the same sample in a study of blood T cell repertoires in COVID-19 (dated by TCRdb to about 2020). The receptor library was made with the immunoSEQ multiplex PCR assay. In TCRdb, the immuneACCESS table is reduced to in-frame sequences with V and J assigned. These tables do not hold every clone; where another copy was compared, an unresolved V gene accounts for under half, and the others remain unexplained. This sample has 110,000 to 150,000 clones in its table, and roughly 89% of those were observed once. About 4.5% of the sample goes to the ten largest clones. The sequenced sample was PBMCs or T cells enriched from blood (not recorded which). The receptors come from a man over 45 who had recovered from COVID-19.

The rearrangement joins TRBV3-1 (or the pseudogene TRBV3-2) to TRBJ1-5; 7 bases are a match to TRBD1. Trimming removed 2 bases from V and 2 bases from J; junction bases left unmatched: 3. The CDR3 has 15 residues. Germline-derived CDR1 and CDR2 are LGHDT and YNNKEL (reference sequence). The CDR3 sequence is CASSQKGAGNQPQHF. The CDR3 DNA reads TGTGCCAGCAGCCAAAAGGGGGCGGGCAATCAGCCCCAGCATTTT.

The CDR3 region is CASSQVKQGPGTQYF. DNA for the CDR3: TGTGCCAGCAGCCAAGTAAAGCAGGGCCCTGGGACCCAGTACTTC. The V gene is TRBV3-1 (or the pseudogene TRBV3-2), the J gene TRBJ2-5; the D gene is possibly TRBD1 (5 bases). This CDR3 comprises 15 residues. The V gene lost 1 base and the J gene lost 7 bases, with 16 bases spanning the gap. Germline V gene data show CDR1 as LGHDT and CDR2 as YNNKEL (reference sequence).

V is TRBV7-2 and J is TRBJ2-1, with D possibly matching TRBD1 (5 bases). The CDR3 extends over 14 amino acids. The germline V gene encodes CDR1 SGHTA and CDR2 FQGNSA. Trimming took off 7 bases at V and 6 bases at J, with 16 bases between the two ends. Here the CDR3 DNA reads TGTGCCAGCATTGGGGCTAATCCTCTCAATGAGCAGTTCTTC. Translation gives CASIGANPLNEQFF.

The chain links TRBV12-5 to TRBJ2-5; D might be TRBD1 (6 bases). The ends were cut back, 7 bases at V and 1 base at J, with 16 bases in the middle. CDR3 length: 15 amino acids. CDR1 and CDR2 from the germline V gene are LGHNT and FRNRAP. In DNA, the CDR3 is TGTGCTAGTGTAAATTCGACAGGCGGCCAAGAGACCCAGTACTTC. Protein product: CASVNSTGGQETQYF.

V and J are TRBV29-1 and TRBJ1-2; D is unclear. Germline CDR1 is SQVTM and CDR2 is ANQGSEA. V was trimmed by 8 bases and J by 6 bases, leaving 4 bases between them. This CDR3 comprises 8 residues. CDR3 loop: CSPNGYTF. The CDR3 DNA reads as TGCAGCCCTAATGGCTACACCTTC.

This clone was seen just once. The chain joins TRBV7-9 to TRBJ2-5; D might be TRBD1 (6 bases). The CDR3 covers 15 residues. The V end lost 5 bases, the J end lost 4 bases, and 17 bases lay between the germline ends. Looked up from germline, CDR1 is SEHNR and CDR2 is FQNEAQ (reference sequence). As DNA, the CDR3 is TGTGCCAGCAGCCCCCGGACAGCAGGAGGAGAGACCCAGTACTTC. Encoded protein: CASSPRTAGGETQYF.

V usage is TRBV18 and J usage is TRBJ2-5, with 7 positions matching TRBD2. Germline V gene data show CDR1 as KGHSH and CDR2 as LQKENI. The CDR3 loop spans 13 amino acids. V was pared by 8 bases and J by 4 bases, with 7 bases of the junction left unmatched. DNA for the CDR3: TGTGCCAGCCCCTCCGGCGGGAGAGAGACCCAGTACTTC. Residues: CASPSGGRETQYF.

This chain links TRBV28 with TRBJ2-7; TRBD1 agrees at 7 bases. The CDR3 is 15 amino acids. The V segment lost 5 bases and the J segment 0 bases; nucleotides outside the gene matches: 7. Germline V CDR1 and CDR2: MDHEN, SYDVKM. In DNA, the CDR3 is TGTGCCAGCAGTACGACAGGGACGAGCTCCTACGAGCAGTACTTC. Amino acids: CASSTTGTSSYEQYF.

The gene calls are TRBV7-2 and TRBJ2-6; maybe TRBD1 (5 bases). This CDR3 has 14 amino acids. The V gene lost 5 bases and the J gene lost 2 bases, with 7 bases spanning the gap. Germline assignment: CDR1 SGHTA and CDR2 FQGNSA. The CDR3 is CASSPGPGANVLTF. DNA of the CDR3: TGTGCCAGCAGCCCAGGGCCTGGGGCCAACGTCCTGACTTTC. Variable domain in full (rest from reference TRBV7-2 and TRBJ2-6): GAGVSQSPSNKVTEKGKDVELRCDPISGHTALYWYRQSLGQGLEFLIYFQGNSAPDKSGLPSDRFSAERTGGSVSTLTIQRTQQEDSAVYLCASSPGPGANVLTFGAGSRLTVL.

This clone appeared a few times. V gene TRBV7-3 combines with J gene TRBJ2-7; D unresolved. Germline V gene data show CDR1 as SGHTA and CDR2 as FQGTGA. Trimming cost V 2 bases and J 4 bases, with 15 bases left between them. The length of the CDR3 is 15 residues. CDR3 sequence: CASSLRHAVKYEQYV. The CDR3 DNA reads TGTGCCAGCAGCTTACGACACGCTGTTAAATACGAGCAGTACGTC.

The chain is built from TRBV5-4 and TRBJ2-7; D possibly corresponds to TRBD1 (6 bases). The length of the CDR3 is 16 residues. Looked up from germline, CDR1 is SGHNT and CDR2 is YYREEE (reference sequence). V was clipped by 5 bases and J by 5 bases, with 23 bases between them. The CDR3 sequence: CASRGSTGPGAHEQYF. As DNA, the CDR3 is TGTGCCAGCAGAGGATCCACCGGGCCAGGGGCCCACGAGCAGTACTTC. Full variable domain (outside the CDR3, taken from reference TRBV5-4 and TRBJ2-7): ETGVTQSPTHLIKTRGQQVTLRCSSQSGHNTVSWYQQALGQGPQFIFQYYREEENGRGNFPPRFSGLQFPNYSSELNVNALELDDSALYLCASRGSTGPGAHEQYFGPGTRLTVT.

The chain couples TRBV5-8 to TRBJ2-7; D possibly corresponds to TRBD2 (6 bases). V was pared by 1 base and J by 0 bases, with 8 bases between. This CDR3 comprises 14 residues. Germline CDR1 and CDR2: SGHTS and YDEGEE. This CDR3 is CASSLWGVSYEQYV. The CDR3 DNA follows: TGTGCCAGCAGCTTGTGGGGGGTCTCCTACGAGCAGTACGTC.

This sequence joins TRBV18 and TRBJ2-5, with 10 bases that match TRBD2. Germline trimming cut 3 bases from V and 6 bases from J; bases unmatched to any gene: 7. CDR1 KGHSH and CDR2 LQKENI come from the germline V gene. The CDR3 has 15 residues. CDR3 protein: CASSPAAGGPQTQYF. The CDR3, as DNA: TGTGCCAGCTCACCGGCAGCGGGGGGGCCGCAGACCCAGTACTTC.

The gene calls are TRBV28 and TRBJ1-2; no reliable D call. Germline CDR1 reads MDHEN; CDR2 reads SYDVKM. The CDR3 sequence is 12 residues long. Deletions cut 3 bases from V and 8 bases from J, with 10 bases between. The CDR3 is CASSLRESGYTF. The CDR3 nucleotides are TGTGCCAGCAGTTTGAGGGAGTCCGGCTACACCTTC.

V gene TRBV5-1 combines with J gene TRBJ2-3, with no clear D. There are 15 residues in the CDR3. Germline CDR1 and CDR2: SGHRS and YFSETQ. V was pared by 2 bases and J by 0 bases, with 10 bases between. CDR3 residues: CASSFLASSTDTQYF. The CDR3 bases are TGCGCCAGCAGCTTCTTAGCCTCTAGCACAGATACGCAGTATTTT.

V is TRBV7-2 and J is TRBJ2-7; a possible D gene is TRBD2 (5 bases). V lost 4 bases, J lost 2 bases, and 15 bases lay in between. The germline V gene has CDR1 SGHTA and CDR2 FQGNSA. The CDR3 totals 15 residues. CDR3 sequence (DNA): TGTGCCAGCAGCTCTCCCCCGGGAAGGGCCTACGAGCAGTACTTC. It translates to CASSSPPGRAYEQYF.

Here the CDR3 DNA reads TGCGCCAGCAGCCATGTTCGGACAGGGCCTCTAAACGAGCAGTACTTC. The encoded protein is CASSHVRTGPLNEQYF. This sequence joins TRBV4-3 and TRBJ2-7; 8 bases agree with TRBD1. The CDR3 extends over 16 amino acids. CDR1 is LGHNA, CDR2 YSLEER, per germline. The V gene end was trimmed by 3 bases and the J gene end by 5 bases; junction bases not matched to a gene: 12.

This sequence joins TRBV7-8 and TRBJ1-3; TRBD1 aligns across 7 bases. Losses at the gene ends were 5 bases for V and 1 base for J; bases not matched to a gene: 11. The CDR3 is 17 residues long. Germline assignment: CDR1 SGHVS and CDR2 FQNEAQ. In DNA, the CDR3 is TGTGCCAGCAGCCGAGACAGGGCTCGGTTGTCTGGAAACACCATATATTTT. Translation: CASSRDRARLSGNTIYF.

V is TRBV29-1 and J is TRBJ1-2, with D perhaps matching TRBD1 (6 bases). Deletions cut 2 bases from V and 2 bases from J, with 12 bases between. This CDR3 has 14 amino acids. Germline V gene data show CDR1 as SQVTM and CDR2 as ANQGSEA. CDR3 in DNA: TGCAGCGTTGAATTGCGACAGGCGAACTATGGCTACACCTTC. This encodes CSVELRQANYGYTF.

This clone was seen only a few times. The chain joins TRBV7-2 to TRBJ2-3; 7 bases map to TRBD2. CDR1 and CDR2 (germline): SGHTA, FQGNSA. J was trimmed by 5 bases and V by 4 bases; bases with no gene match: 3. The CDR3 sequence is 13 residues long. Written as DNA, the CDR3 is TGTGCCAGCAGCTCAGCTAGCGGAGATACGCAGTATTTT. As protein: CASSSASGDTQYF.

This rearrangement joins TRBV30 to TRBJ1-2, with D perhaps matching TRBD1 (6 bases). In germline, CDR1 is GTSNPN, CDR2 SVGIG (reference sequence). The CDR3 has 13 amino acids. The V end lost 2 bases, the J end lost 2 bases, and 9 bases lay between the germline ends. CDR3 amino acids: CAWSWGQNYGYTF. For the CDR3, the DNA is TGTGCCTGGAGTTGGGGGCAAAACTATGGCTACACCTTC.

CDR3 residues: CASSPQDGYSPLHF. For the CDR3, the DNA is TGTGCCAGCAGCCCACAGGATGGTTATTCACCCCTCCACTTT. This sequence joins TRBV9 and TRBJ1-6; a weak D match, TRBD1 (5 bases). The germline gives CDR1 SGDLS, CDR2 YYNGEE. V gave up 4 bases and J gave up 8 bases, with 13 bases separating them. CDR3 length: 14 amino acids.

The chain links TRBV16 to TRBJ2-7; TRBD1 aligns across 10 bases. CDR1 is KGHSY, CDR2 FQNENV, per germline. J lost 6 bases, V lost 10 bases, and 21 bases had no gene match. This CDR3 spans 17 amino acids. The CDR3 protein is CAMRGQGVKLGLGEQYV. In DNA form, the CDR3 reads TGTGCCATGCGCGGACAGGGGGTTAAGCTTGGATTGGGCGAGCAGTACGTC.

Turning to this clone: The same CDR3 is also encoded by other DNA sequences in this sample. The CDR3 region has the DNA TGTGCCAGCAGCGTAGGACTAGCGGGAGGTCGCCCGGACGAGCAGTACTTC. It yields the protein CASSVGLAGGRPDEQYF. This chain links TRBV9 with TRBJ2-7, with 13 bases fitting TRBD2. Per germline, CDR1 SGDLS and CDR2 YYNGEE. The V and J ends lost 0 bases and 5 bases, in that order; junction bases with no gene match: 8. The CDR3 runs 17 residues.

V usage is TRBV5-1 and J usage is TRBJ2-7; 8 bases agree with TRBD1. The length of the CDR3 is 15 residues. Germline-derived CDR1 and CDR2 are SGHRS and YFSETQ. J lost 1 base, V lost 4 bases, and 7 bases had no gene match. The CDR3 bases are TGCGCCAGCAGCCCAGGGGGCTCTGGTTCCTACGAGCAGTACGTC. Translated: CASSPGGSGSYEQYV.

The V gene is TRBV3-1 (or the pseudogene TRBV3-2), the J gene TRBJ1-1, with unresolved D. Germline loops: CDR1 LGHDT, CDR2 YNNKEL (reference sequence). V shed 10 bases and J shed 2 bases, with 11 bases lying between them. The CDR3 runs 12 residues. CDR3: CATKSHNTEAFF. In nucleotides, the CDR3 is TGTGCCACCAAGAGCCATAACACTGAAGCTTTCTTT.

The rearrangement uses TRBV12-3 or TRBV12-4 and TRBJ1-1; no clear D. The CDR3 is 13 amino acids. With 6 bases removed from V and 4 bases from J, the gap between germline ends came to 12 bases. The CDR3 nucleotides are TGTGCCAGCAGAGCGGCACGCCTCACTGAAGCTTTCTTT. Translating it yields CASRAARLTEAFF.

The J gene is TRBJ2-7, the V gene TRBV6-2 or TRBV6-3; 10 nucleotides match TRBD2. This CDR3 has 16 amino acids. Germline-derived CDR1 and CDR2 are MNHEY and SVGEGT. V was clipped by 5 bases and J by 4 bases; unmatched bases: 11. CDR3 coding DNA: TGTGCCAGCAGTGACCCCCTAGCGGGAGTGACGTACGAGCAGTACTTC. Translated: CASSDPLAGVTYEQYF.

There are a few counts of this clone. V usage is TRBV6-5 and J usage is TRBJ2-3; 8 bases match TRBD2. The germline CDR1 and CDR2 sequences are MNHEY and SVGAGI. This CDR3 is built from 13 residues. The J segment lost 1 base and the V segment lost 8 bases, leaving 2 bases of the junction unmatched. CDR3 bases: TGTGCCAGCCGGGGGGGCGGCACAGATACGCAGTATTTT. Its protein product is CASRGGGTDTQYF.

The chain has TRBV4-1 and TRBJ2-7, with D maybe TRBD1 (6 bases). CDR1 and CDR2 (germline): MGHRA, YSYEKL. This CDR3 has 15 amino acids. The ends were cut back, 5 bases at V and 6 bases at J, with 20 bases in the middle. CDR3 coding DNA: TGCGCCAGCAGCTTGGCCCCGACAGGCACGGGCGAGCAGTACTTC. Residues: CASSLAPTGTGEQYF.

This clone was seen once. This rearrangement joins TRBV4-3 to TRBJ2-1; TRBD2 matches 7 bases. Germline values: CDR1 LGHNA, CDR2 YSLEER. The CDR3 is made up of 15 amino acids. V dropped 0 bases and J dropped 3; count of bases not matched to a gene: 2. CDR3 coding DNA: TGCGCCAGCAGCCAAGACGAGCGGGGCTACAATGAGCAGTTCTTC. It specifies CASSQDERGYNEQFF.

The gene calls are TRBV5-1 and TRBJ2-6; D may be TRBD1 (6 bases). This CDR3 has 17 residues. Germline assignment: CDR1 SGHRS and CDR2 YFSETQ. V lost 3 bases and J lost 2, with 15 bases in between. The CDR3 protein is CASSSPNYRAGANVLTF. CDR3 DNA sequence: TGCGCCAGCAGCTCACCCAATTACAGGGCTGGGGCCAACGTCCTGACTTTC.